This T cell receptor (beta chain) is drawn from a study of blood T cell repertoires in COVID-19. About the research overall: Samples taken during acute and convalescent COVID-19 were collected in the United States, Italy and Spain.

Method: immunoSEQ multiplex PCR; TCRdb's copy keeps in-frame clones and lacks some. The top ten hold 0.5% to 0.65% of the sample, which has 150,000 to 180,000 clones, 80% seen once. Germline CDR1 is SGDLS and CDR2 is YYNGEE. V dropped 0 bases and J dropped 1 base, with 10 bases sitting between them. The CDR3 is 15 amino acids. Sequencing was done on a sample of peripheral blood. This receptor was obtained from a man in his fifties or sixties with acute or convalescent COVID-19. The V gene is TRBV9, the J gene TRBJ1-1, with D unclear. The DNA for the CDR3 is TGTGCCAGCAGCGTAGGCGGACTGGAGAACACTGAAGCTTTCTTT. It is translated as CASSVGGLENTEAFF.